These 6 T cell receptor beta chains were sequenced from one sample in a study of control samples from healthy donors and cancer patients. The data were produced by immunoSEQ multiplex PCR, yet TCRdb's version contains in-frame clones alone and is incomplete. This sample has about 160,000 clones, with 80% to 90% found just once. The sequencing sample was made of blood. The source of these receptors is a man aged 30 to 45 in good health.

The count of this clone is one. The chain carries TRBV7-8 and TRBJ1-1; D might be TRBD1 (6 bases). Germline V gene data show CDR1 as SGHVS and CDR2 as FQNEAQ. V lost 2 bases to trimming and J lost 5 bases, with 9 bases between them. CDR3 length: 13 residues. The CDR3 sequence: CASSLQRGTEAFF. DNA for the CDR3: TGTGCCAGCAGCTTACAGAGGGGGACTGAAGCTTTCTTT.

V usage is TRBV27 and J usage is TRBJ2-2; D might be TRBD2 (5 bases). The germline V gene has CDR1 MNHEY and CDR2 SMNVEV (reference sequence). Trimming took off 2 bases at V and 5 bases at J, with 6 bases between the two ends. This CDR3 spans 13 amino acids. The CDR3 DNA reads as TGTGCCAGCAGTTTAAGAGGGACCGGGGAGCTGTTTTTT. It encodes CASSLRGTGELFF.

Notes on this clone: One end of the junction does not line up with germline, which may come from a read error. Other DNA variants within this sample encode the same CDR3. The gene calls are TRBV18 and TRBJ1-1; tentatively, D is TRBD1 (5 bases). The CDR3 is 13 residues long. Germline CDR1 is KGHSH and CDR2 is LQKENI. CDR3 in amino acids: CASSQGVVTEAFF. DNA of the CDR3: TGCGCCAGCTCACAAGGGGTGGTCACTGAAGCTTTCTTT.

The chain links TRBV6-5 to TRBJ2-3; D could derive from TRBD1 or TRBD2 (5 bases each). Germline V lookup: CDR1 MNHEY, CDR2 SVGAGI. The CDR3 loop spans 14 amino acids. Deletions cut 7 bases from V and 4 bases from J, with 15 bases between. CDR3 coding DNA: TGTGCCAGCACCACGGGGCCCGGCGCAGATACGCAGTATTTT. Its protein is CASTTGPGADTQYF.

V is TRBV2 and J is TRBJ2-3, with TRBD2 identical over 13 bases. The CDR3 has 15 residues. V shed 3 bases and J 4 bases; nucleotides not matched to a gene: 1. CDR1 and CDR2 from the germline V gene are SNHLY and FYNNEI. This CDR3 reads CASSETSGRPDTQYF. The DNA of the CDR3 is TGTGCCAGCAGTGAGACTAGCGGGAGGCCAGATACGCAGTATTTT.

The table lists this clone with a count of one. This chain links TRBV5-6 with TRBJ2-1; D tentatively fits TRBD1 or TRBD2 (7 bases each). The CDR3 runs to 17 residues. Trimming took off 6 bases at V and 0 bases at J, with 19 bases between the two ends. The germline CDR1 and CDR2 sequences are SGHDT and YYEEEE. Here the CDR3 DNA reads TGTGCCAGCACACCCAGGGGGGGGCCTAGCTCCTACAATGAGCAGTTCTTC. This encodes CASTPRGGPSSYNEQFF.